This TCR beta chain was retrieved from a study of T-cell reconstitution after alpha-beta-depleted transplantation in children. Points from the study as a whole: After transplant, at about two months, alpha-beta T cells were reportedly derived from several hundred expanded graft clones. T-cell counts and diversity at one year following transplant were attributed mainly to newly produced T cells.

This clonotype was observed a single time. The antigen is unknown. The J segment lost 4 bases and the V segment lost 6 bases, leaving 6 bases of the junction unmatched. There are 15 residues in the CDR3. Unique molecular identifiers were incorporated during preparation of the TCRbeta library. TCRdb fed the PCR reads into MiXCR, producing one record per CDR3 protein. Among some 840,000 distinct CDR3 sequences listed, about 16% were seen once. The chain combines TRBV12-3 or TRBV12-4 with TRBJ1-6; 7 bases match TRBD1. The receptor was derived from a male patient younger than 18 who had a stem cell transplant for acute lymphoblastic leukemia, so the T cells may come from the graft donor. The sample was PBMCs, mostly from graft donor cells, taken 360 days after TCRalphabeta/CD19-depleted stem cell transplant. The CDR3 DNA sequence: TGTGCCAGCAGAAAACAGGGGAATTATAATTCACCCCTCCACTTT. Translated: CASRKQGNYNSPLHF.